The 10 T cell receptor beta chains below all came from one sample that was sequenced in a study of shared clonotypes between healthy human individuals. Libraries were prepared by immunoSEQ multiplex PCR; TCRdb keeps only in-frame clonotypes and omits some of them. Of 1.6 million or so clones listed, about 96% are singletons. The sequenced material came from naive CD4+ T cells sorted from blood. Subset meaning: CD45RA+ positively selected. The receptors were gathered from a young man in good health.

The V call is TRBV5-5, the J call TRBJ2-2; unclear D gene. Germline loops: CDR1 SGHKS, CDR2 YYEKEE (reference sequence). This CDR3 spans 15 amino acids. Trimming took 3 bases from V and 0 from J, leaving 9 bases between them. The CDR3 DNA reads as TGTGCCAGCAGCTCCTGGCACGCGAACACCGGGGAGCTGTTTTTT. Translation: CASSSWHANTGELFF.

With regard to this clone: Distinct nucleotide sequences in the sample also encode this CDR3. The chain employs TRBV7-2 and TRBJ2-1; the D is unclear. With 1 base removed from V and 3 bases from J, the gap between germline ends came to 4 bases. The CDR3 covers 13 residues. Germline values: CDR1 SGHTA, CDR2 FQGNSA. Here the CDR3 reads CASSLGSYNEQFF. CDR3 coding DNA: TGTGCCAGCAGCTTAGGCAGCTACAATGAGCAGTTCTTC.

The chain recombines TRBV5-1 with TRBJ2-1, with D perhaps matching TRBD2 (6 bases). This CDR3 spans 15 amino acids. V shed 5 bases and J shed 5 bases, with 17 bases lying between them. CDR1 SGHRS and CDR2 YFSETQ come from the germline V gene. CDR3 residues: CASSIRVEGNNEQFF. Here the CDR3 DNA reads TGCGCCAGCAGTATACGAGTGGAGGGTAACAATGAGCAGTTCTTC.

The chain links TRBV6-1 to TRBJ2-1; TRBD2 matches at 10 bases. J was trimmed by 7 bases and V by 7 bases; bases with no gene match: 7. CDR1 MNHNS and CDR2 SASEGT come from the germline V gene. This CDR3 has 14 amino acids. CDR3: CASNKREGLNEQFF. The CDR3 nucleotides are TGTGCCAGCAATAAGCGGGAGGGCCTAAATGAGCAGTTCTTC.

The chain joins TRBV28 to TRBJ1-2; TRBD1 might be the D (5 bases). Germline CDR1 and CDR2: MDHEN and SYDVKM. Trimming took off 6 bases at V and 1 base at J, with 15 bases between the two ends. This CDR3 is built from 15 residues. CDR3 amino acids: CASRGTVLFNYGYTF. DNA of the CDR3: TGTGCCAGCAGGGGGACGGTACTTTTTAACTATGGCTACACCTTC.

V gene TRBV10-3 combines with J gene TRBJ2-7, with 7 bases identical to TRBD1. CDR1 is ENHRY and CDR2 is SYGVKD in the germline V gene. This CDR3 region has 11 residues. Trimming cost V 6 bases and J 5 bases; bases outside gene matches: 1. CDR3 protein: CAIRTGNEQYF. The CDR3, as DNA: TGTGCCATCAGGACAGGGAACGAGCAGTACTTC.

Note on this clone: This specimen includes other DNA sequences encoding the same CDR3. This rearrangement joins TRBV29-1 to TRBJ1-1, with no clear D. Germline CDR1 reads SQVTM; CDR2 reads ANQGSEA. CDR3 length: 13 residues. V lost 2 bases, J lost 0 bases, and 7 bases lay in between. In DNA form, the CDR3 reads TGCAGCGTTGAACAACAGCTGAACACTGAAGCTTTCTTT. This encodes CSVEQQLNTEAFF.

The chain couples TRBV4-3 to TRBJ2-1; 7 bases fit TRBD1. The CDR3 covers 15 residues. V lost 4 bases to trimming and J lost 2 bases; unmatched junction nucleotides: 5. Per germline, CDR1 LGHNA and CDR2 YSLEER. The CDR3 spells CASSRGTDTYNEQFF. CDR3 in DNA: TGCGCCAGCAGCCGTGGGACAGATACCTACAATGAGCAGTTCTTC.

V and J are TRBV7-9 and TRBJ2-5; tentatively, D is TRBD1 (5 bases). Trimming cost V 5 bases and J 5 bases, with 24 bases left between them. The germline gives CDR1 SEHNR, CDR2 FQNEAQ (reference sequence). CDR3 length: 17 residues. The CDR3 sequence is CASSTAQEKRGHETQYF. The DNA for the CDR3 is TGTGCCAGCAGCACAGCCCAGGAAAAAAGGGGCCACGAGACCCAGTACTTC.

This rearrangement joins TRBV10-3 to TRBJ2-7; TRBD1 matches at 10 bases. The V segment lost 2 bases and the J segment 5 bases; nucleotides outside the gene matches: 6. The CDR3 runs 15 residues. Germline loops: CDR1 ENHRY, CDR2 SYGVKD. The CDR3 region is CAISETGQGGDEQYF. CDR3 in DNA: TGTGCCATCAGTGAGACTGGACAGGGGGGCGACGAGCAGTACTTC.